This T cell receptor (beta chain) was documented in a study of human T cells and chemical hapten exposure. Whole-study context: Patch tests put 0.01% DPC on the upper back, read at 6 days.

V was trimmed by 3 bases and J by 6 bases, leaving 17 bases between them. This CDR3 has 15 residues. Per germline, CDR1 SGHAT and CDR2 FQNNGV. Individual cDNA molecules received unique molecular identifiers in the library. TCRdb re-called the RACE reads through MiXCR, storing one row per CDR3 protein. The sample consists of tens of thousands of distinct CDR3 sequences, around 15% of them appearing once. Broader study findings: The study found expanded TCRs formed significantly more large CDR3 similarity clusters than controls. With DPC sensitization, TCRs exceeding 1 in 1000 frequency showed no change.

The table lists this clonotype with a few counts. What it recognizes is unknown. The time point denotes: pre-sensitization, week 0. Indicated treatment: therapeutic diphenylcyclopropenone sensitization with weekly scalp DPC. The starting material was whole blood, obtained in connection with sensitization to the hapten diphenylcyclopropenone (DPC). The V and J genes are TRBV11-2 and TRBJ1-1; unclear D gene. The source is a woman aged 50 to 65 with alopecia areata. Some clones in this sample may be carry-over from other donors' samples. Here the CDR3 reads CASSLGDPGMAEAFF. The CDR3 DNA sequence: TGTGCCAGCAGCTTGGGAGATCCCGGGATGGCTGAAGCTTTCTTT.